The 10 T cell receptor beta chains given below trace back to one sample, sequenced in a study of molecular identifiers for immune sequencing clone quantification. TCRdb reanalysed the PCR reads using MiXCR and keeps one entry per CDR3 protein. The sample gives over 55,000 distinct CDR3 sequences, 15% to 20% of which show up once; 1.4% to 1.5% is in the top ten. The sample comprised naive CD8+ T cells from blood, with Jurkat cell RNA spiked in. Subset of the sample: FACS-sorted CD8+CD4-CCR7+CD45RA+ naive T cells. These receptors originate from a human donor in good health. Some libraries in this study had Jurkat cell RNA spiked in.

About this clonotype: A much larger clone differs from this one at a single base, so this may be a read error. CDR3 DNA: TGTGCCAGCAGGAAAGCCTTGGAGGGAGGGCCCTACGGGCAGTACTTC. Translated, it gives CASRKALEGGPYGQYF. The rearrangement links TRBV2 to TRBJ2-7; TRBD2 aligns across 7 bases. Germline V gene lookup returns CDR1 SNHLY and CDR2 FYNNEI. The CDR3 covers 16 residues.

This clonotype was recorded at least ten times. The chain couples TRBV5-1 to TRBJ2-3; 13 bases line up with TRBD2. Germline CDR1 is SGHRS and CDR2 is YFSETQ. The junction had 7 bases not matched to a gene; V was cut back by 4 bases and J by 5 bases. CDR3 length: 16 residues. For the CDR3, the DNA is TGCGCCAGCAGCGTAACTAGCGGGAGGGCGGGAGATACGCAGTATTTT. Translation gives CASSVTSGRAGDTQYF.

Remarks on this clonotype: A much bigger clone sits one base away, suggesting this may be a read error. CDR3 sequence: CARSLAGRVTDTQYF. The CDR3 DNA sequence: TGTGCCCGCAGCTTAGCGGGCAGGGTAACAGATACGCAGTATTTT. The rearrangement uses TRBV11-2 and TRBJ2-3, with TRBD2 identical over 7 bases. This CDR3 region has 15 residues. Germline values: CDR1 SGHAT, CDR2 FQNNGV.

This clonotype was detected ten times or more. V usage is TRBV7-9 and J usage is TRBJ1-5, with D possibly matching TRBD1 (6 bases). The CDR3 length is 18 residues. V shed 5 bases and J shed 0 bases, with 20 bases lying between them. CDR1 is SEHNR and CDR2 is FQNEAQ in the germline V gene (reference sequence). This CDR3 reads CASSEHAGTGNSNQPQHF. CDR3 nucleotides: TGTGCCAGCAGCGAACACGCCGGTACAGGGAATAGCAATCAGCCCCAGCATTTT.

This rearrangement joins TRBV6-6 to TRBJ1-3; D is ambiguous. This CDR3 has 16 amino acids. Germline CDR1 is MNHNY and CDR2 is SVGAGI (reference sequence). With 2 bases removed from V and 3 bases from J, the gap between germline ends came to 14 bases. CDR3 protein: CASSYGKEEDGNTIYF. The CDR3 DNA follows: TGTGCCAGCAGTTACGGCAAGGAGGAAGATGGAAACACCATATATTTT.

With respect to this clonotype: One base away lies a much larger clone, so this may be a sequencing read error. The chain recombines TRBV20-1 with TRBJ2-1; D is ambiguous. The CDR3 covers 11 residues. CDR1 is DFQATT, CDR2 SNEGSKA, per germline (reference sequence). Trimming stripped 8 bases from V and 9 bases from J, with 14 bases between. The CDR3 reads CSTYRLGEQFF. The CDR3 nucleotides are TGCAGTACTTATAGGCTCGGTGAGCAGTTCTTC.

Regarding this clonotype: Being one base from a much bigger clone, this may be a read error. The CDR3 loop reads CAIRTGTSGSTDTQHF. In DNA form, the CDR3 reads TGTGCCATCAGAACCGGGACTAGCGGGAGCACAGATACGCAGCATTTT. The chain couples TRBV10-3 to TRBJ2-3; a weak D match, TRBD1 (5 bases). TRBJ1-5 matches the DNA end more closely, so the J call is doubtful. The CDR3 has 16 residues. Germline loops: CDR1 ENHRY, CDR2 SYGVKD.

Turning to this clonotype: Given a much more abundant clone one base away, this may be a read error. V gene TRBV20-1 combines with J gene TRBJ2-2; unclear D gene. Per germline, CDR1 DFQATT and CDR2 SNEGSKA (reference sequence). The CDR3 has 15 amino acids. Trimming removed 3 bases at V and 2 bases at J, with 13 bases between. CDR3 sequence reads: CSARAPNCNTGELFF. The DNA of the CDR3 is TGCAGTGCTAGGGCTCCTAATTGTAACACCGGGGAGCTGTTTTTT.

On this clonotype itself: The junction departs from the called germline gene at one end, perhaps through a read error. The rearrangement uses TRBV7-6 and TRBJ2-1; 7 bases match TRBD2. CDR1 is SGHVS and CDR2 is FNYEAQ in the germline V gene. This CDR3 has 16 amino acids. CDR3 residues: CASSHLGGRAGDEQSF. The CDR3 region has the DNA TGTGCCAGCAGCCATTTGGGAGGGAGGGCCGGGGATGAGCAGTCCTTC. The full variable domain, rest sourced from reference TRBV7-6 and TRBJ2-1, is GAGVSQSPRYKVTKRGQDVALRCDPISGHVSLYWYRQALGQGPEFLTYFNYEAQQDKSGLPNDRFSAERPEGSISTLTIQRTEQRDSAMYRCASSHLGGRAGDEQSFGPGTRLTVL.

This clonotype appeared many times. The chain links TRBV7-9 to TRBJ2-3; D is possibly TRBD1 or TRBD2 (6 bases each). The length of the CDR3 is 14 residues. Deletions cut 0 bases from V and 4 bases from J, with 8 bases between. From germline, CDR1 is SEHNR and CDR2 FQNEAQ (reference sequence). The CDR3 sequence: CASSLAEGADTQYF. The CDR3 nucleotides are TGTGCCAGCAGCTTAGCGGAGGGGGCAGATACGCAGTATTTT.